The 30 T cell receptor beta chains presented below share a single source sample, sequenced in a study of cytotoxic CD8 clonotypes in ibrutinib-treated CLL (TCRdb year 2021). Receptor amplification or capture employed the immunoSEQ multiplex PCR assay. As stored in TCRdb, this immuneACCESS dataset retains in-frame rearrangements with V and J assigned. A fraction of the clones does not appear; measured against another copy, unresolved V genes explain less than half of the discrepancy, and the remainder lacks a known reason. This sample holds approximately 330,000 clones; almost 80% were observed only once. Of the sample, over 6.5% falls within the top ten clones. The sequencing here drew on PBMCs, taken before ibrutinib treatment. These TCRs come from a human donor with chronic lymphocytic leukemia.

The V call is TRBV4-2, the J call TRBJ2-3, with D perhaps assigned TRBD1 or TRBD2 (5 bases each). V gave up 1 base and J gave up 0 bases, with 14 bases separating them. This CDR3 comprises 17 residues. Germline V gives CDR1 LGHNA, CDR2 YNFKEQ. CDR3 in amino acids: CASSQVAGGSSTDTQYF. CDR3 nucleotide sequence: TGTGCCAGCAGCCAAGTGGCTGGGGGTTCTAGCACAGATACGCAGTATTTT.

The rearrangement joins TRBV7-2 to TRBJ2-7, with 7 bases fitting TRBD1. The CDR3 covers 15 residues. From germline, CDR1 is SGHTA and CDR2 FQGNSA. V lost 3 bases, J lost 0 bases, and 5 bases stayed unmatched. CDR3 nucleotide sequence: TGTGCCAGCAGCTTCTGGGGACAGAGCTCCTACGAGCAGTACTTC. It translates to CASSFWGQSSYEQYF.

This clone was seen only a few times. The chain combines TRBV15 with TRBJ1-2; D call uncertain. Per germline, CDR1 LNHNV and CDR2 YYDKDF (reference sequence). Deletions cut 0 bases from V and 0 bases from J, with 5 bases between. CDR3 length: 14 amino acids. CDR3 amino acids: CATSREVTNYGYTF. CDR3 nucleotide sequence: TGTGCCACCAGCAGAGAGGTAACTAACTATGGCTACACCTTC.

This clone turned up a few times. This chain joins TRBV10-3 and TRBJ2-6; 13 bases are a match to TRBD2. This CDR3 spans 16 amino acids. V lost 10 bases to trimming and J lost 2 bases; unmatched junction nucleotides: 5. The germline V gene encodes CDR1 ENHRY and CDR2 SYGVKD. The CDR3 spells CASGLAGEPGANVLTF. For the CDR3, the DNA is TGTGCCAGCGGACTAGCGGGAGAGCCTGGGGCCAACGTCCTGACTTTC.

This chain links TRBV7-2 with TRBJ2-7; tentatively, D is TRBD2 (5 bases). Trimming cost V 2 bases and J 1 base, with 9 bases left between them. Looked up from germline, CDR1 is SGHTA and CDR2 is FQGNSA. The CDR3 is 14 residues long. CDR3 sequence: CASSLRTGSYEQYF. CDR3 nucleotide sequence: TGTGCCAGCAGCTTACGGACGGGATCCTACGAGCAGTACTTC.

The chain carries TRBV6-5 and TRBJ1-3; TRBD1 matches at 8 bases. V dropped 7 bases and J dropped 0; count of bases not matched to a gene: 5. The germline V gene encodes CDR1 MNHEY and CDR2 SVGAGI. CDR3 length equals 15 residues. The CDR3 is CASNDRGHSGNTIYF. CDR3 DNA sequence: TGTGCCAGCAACGACAGGGGACACTCTGGAAACACCATATATTTT.

The V gene is TRBV7-9, the J gene TRBJ1-5, with TRBD1 identical over 10 bases. The V gene end was trimmed by 1 base and the J gene end by 7 bases; junction bases not matched to a gene: 7. The germline gives CDR1 SEHNR, CDR2 FQNEAQ (reference sequence). This CDR3 has 16 residues. CDR3 coding DNA: TGTGCCAGCAGCTTAGGGGGACAGGGGTTTTACCAGCCCCAGCATTTT. Its translation is CASSLGGQGFYQPQHF.

This chain uses TRBV6-5 with TRBJ2-3, with D perhaps matching TRBD1 (5 bases). Deletions cut 2 bases from V and 0 bases from J, with 9 bases between. CDR3 length: 15 residues. The germline V gene has CDR1 MNHEY and CDR2 SVGAGI. In DNA form, the CDR3 reads TGTGCCAGCAGTTACACAAGGGGTAGCACAGATACGCAGTATTTT. This gives the protein CASSYTRGSTDTQYF.

The chain carries TRBV9 and TRBJ2-3, with TRBD2 identical over 10 bases. With 4 bases clipped from V and 1 base from J, the junction kept 6 bases outside the gene matches. This CDR3 contains 16 residues. Germline CDR1 and CDR2: SGDLS and YYNGEE. The CDR3 region is CASSISGTSGTDTQYF. CDR3 bases: TGTGCCAGCAGCATATCCGGGACTAGCGGCACAGATACGCAGTATTTT.

V is TRBV27 and J is TRBJ2-5, with D unresolved. V was pared by 3 bases and J by 0 bases, with 11 bases between. The CDR3 extends over 15 amino acids. Germline loops: CDR1 MNHEY, CDR2 SMNVEV (reference sequence). The CDR3 DNA is TGTGCCAGCAGTTTCCTCCCTAGGTACCAAGAGACCCAGTACTTC. Translating it yields CASSFLPRYQETQYF.

The chain links TRBV12-5 to TRBJ1-1, with D possibly TRBD1 on 5 matching bases. CDR3 length: 15 amino acids. CDR1 LGHNT and CDR2 FRNRAP come from the germline V gene. Trimming cost V 5 bases and J 4 bases, with 17 bases left between them. In nucleotides, the CDR3 is TGTGCTAGTGGTCCCCGTGCAGGGCCTACCACTGAAGCTTTCTTT. It specifies CASGPRAGPTTEAFF.

The chain employs TRBV5-4 and TRBJ2-1; TRBD1 matches 10 bases. The germline V gene encodes CDR1 SGHNT and CDR2 YYREEE (reference sequence). V was clipped by 3 bases and J by 5 bases; unmatched bases: 8. CDR3 length: 16 residues. In DNA, the CDR3 is TGTGCCAGCAGCTCGGGACAGGGGTATTCGGACAATGAGCAGTTCTTC. Amino acid sequence: CASSSGQGYSDNEQFF.

The J gene is TRBJ2-3, the V gene TRBV9; the match to TRBD2 covers 12 bases. The junction had 5 bases not matched to a gene; V was cut back by 3 bases and J by 6 bases. Germline V gene lookup returns CDR1 SGDLS and CDR2 YYNGEE. The CDR3 has 15 amino acids. The CDR3, as DNA: TGTGCCAGCAGCGCGACTAGCGGGAGTGTGGATACGCAGTATTTT. It yields the protein CASSATSGSVDTQYF.

The chain employs TRBV5-1 and TRBJ1-1; D is undetermined. Trimming pared 4 bases from V and 5 bases from J, leaving 18 bases between. Germline CDR1 and CDR2: SGHRS and YFSETQ. The CDR3 length is 15 residues. The CDR3: CASSGVSATETEAFF. The DNA of the CDR3 is TGCGCCAGCAGCGGGGTGTCAGCCACCGAAACTGAAGCTTTCTTT.

This rearrangement joins TRBV25-1 to TRBJ2-5; possibly TRBD1 for D (6 bases). The V gene lost 1 base and the J gene lost 5 bases, with 17 bases spanning the gap. The germline gives CDR1 MGHDK, CDR2 SYGVNS. There are 16 residues in the CDR3. The CDR3 region has the DNA TGTGCCAGCAGTGAATCTGGCAGGGGTGAGCGGGAGACCCAGTACTTC. It codes for CASSESGRGERETQYF.

The chain has TRBV4-3 and TRBJ1-3; 7 bases are a match to TRBD1. Germline lookup yields CDR1 LGHNA and CDR2 YSLEER. The CDR3 is 15 residues long. Unmatched junction bases numbered 3, after V lost 4 bases and J lost 0 bases. The CDR3 nucleotides are TGCGCCAGCAGCCCGGGACAGAGCTCTGGAAACACCATATATTTT. This encodes CASSPGQSSGNTIYF.

The chain carries TRBV6-5 and TRBJ1-5; D ambiguous. The V end lost 8 bases, the J end lost 0 bases, and 11 bases lay between the germline ends. CDR1 MNHEY and CDR2 SVGAGI come from the germline V gene. The CDR3 contains 14 residues. The CDR3 DNA is TGTGCCAGCCGAAGAGGGAATAGCAATCAGCCCCAGCATTTT. Its translation: CASRRGNSNQPQHF.

The chain joins TRBV18 to TRBJ2-3; 7 nucleotides match TRBD2. Per the germline V gene, CDR1 is KGHSH and CDR2 is LQKENI. The CDR3 contains 14 residues. The trim removed 4 bases at V and 4 bases at J, leaving 5 bases unmatched. For the CDR3, the DNA is TGTGCCAGCTCACGGGCGGGAGCGTCAGATACGCAGTATTTT. Translation gives CASSRAGASDTQYF.

The CDR3 bases are TGCGCCAGCAGCCTCGCGGGGACTAGCGGGATGGATGAGCAGTTCTTC. This translates into CASSLAGTSGMDEQFF. J is TRBJ2-1 and V is TRBV5-1; 13 bases match TRBD2. CDR3 length equals 16 residues. CDR1 is SGHRS, CDR2 YFSETQ, per germline. Trimming took 4 bases from V and 8 from J; bases not matched to a gene: 9.

Remarks on this clone: Other nucleotide sequences in the sample specify the same CDR3. V gene TRBV9 combines with J gene TRBJ2-3; D gene unclear. The CDR3 is made up of 12 amino acids. In germline, CDR1 is SGDLS, CDR2 YYNGEE. Trimming took 0 bases from V and 3 from J, leaving 2 bases between them. The CDR3 reads CASSVDTDTQYF. For the CDR3, the DNA is TGTGCCAGCAGCGTAGATACAGATACGCAGTATTTT.

This chain joins TRBV4-1 and TRBJ1-2; the D is unclear. Germline V CDR1 and CDR2: MGHRA, YSYEKL. V was clipped by 4 bases and J by 4 bases, with 10 bases between them. The CDR3 contains 13 residues. DNA of the CDR3: TGCGCCAGCAGCCGCCCGGGAGCCTATGGCTACACCTTC. The encoded protein is CASSRPGAYGYTF.

The rearrangement joins TRBV30 to TRBJ2-5; possibly TRBD2 for D (6 bases). Germline V gene sequence: CDR1 GTSNPN, CDR2 SVGIG (reference sequence). Trimming cost V 0 bases and J 2 bases, with 13 bases left between them. There are 15 residues in the CDR3. The CDR3 region is CAWSVPVSGQETQYF. The DNA of the CDR3 is TGTGCCTGGAGTGTACCCGTTAGCGGACAAGAGACCCAGTACTTC. The whole variable domain, filled in from reference TRBV30 and TRBJ2-5, reads SQTIHQWPATLVQPVGSPLSLECTVEGTSNPNLYWYRQAAGRGLQLLFYSVGIGQISSEVPQNLSASRPQDRQFILSSKKLLLSDSGFYLCAWSVPVSGQETQYFGPGTRLLVL.

This rearrangement joins TRBV29-1 to TRBJ2-7; 11 bases are shared with TRBD2. Germline-derived CDR1 and CDR2 are SQVTM and ANQGSEA. Trimming at V came to 4 bases and at J to 2 bases, leaving 7 bases not matched to a gene. The CDR3 sequence is 15 residues long. As DNA, the CDR3 is TGCAGCGTTGGGGGTATAGCGGGAGGGACCTACGAGCAGTACTTC. This codes for CSVGGIAGGTYEQYF.

The J gene is TRBJ2-7, the V gene TRBV6-5, with D uncertain. Deletions cut 2 bases from V and 0 bases from J, with 8 bases between. There are 14 residues in the CDR3. Per the germline V gene, CDR1 is MNHEY and CDR2 is SVGAGI. CDR3 sequence: CASSYTENSYEQYF. In DNA, the CDR3 is TGTGCCAGCAGTTACACAGAAAACTCCTACGAGCAGTACTTC.

The chain uses TRBV7-9 and TRBJ2-5; weak D call: TRBD2 (6 bases). The CDR3 extends over 14 amino acids. Trimming shortened V by 3 bases and J by 5 bases, and 13 bases separated the two germline ends. Looked up from germline, CDR1 is SEHNR and CDR2 is FQNEAQ (reference sequence). CDR3 DNA: TGTGCCAGCAGCTTCACTTCGAGCGGGGAGACCCAGTACTTC. This translates into CASSFTSSGETQYF.

The chain links TRBV5-8 to TRBJ1-1, with D unclear. Germline CDR1 SGHTS, CDR2 YDEGEE. The ends were cut back, 1 base at V and 0 bases at J, with 7 bases in the middle. This CDR3 is built from 14 residues. This CDR3 is CASSLIGMNTEAFF. DNA for the CDR3: TGTGCCAGCAGCTTGATAGGTATGAACACTGAAGCTTTCTTT.

The chain joins TRBV19 to TRBJ2-7, with D perhaps TRBD1 (5 bases). The CDR3 covers 16 residues. V was shortened by 1 base and J by 6 bases, with 19 bases between the two germline ends. Germline-derived CDR1 and CDR2 are LNHDA and SQIVND (reference sequence). CDR3 in amino acids: CASSIVDGRAAVEQYF. In DNA, the CDR3 is TGTGCCAGTAGTATAGTCGATGGCAGGGCCGCCGTCGAGCAGTACTTC.

This clone came up once. The V and J genes are TRBV7-9 and TRBJ1-2; TRBD1 matches 7 bases. CDR1 and CDR2 from the germline V gene are SEHNR and FQNEAQ (reference sequence). The V segment lost 4 bases and the J segment 0 bases; nucleotides outside the gene matches: 5. The CDR3 length is 15 residues. The CDR3 DNA is TGTGCCAGCAGCTCGAAAGGGACAGCTAACTATGGCTACACCTTC. It encodes CASSSKGTANYGYTF.

The chain has TRBV27 and TRBJ2-3, with D perhaps TRBD1 (7 bases). Trimming took 8 bases from V and 1 from J, leaving 13 bases between them. The CDR3 sequence is 14 residues long. Germline loops: CDR1 MNHEY, CDR2 SMNVEV (reference sequence). The CDR3, as DNA: TGTGCCAGCCGGACAGGAGGGGGCACAGATACGCAGTATTTT. It encodes CASRTGGGTDTQYF.

This CDR3 reads CASSPGTSGTDTQYF. CDR3 nucleotide sequence: TGTGCCAGCAGCCCGGGGACTAGCGGCACAGATACGCAGTATTTT. The chain joins TRBV7-8 to TRBJ2-3; 10 positions match TRBD2. Trimming cost V 5 bases and J 1 base; bases outside gene matches: 3. The CDR3 covers 15 residues. Germline CDR1 reads SGHVS; CDR2 reads FQNEAQ.